These 28 T cell receptor beta chains were all obtained from the same sample, sequenced in a study of blood T cell repertoires in COVID-19. TCRdb keeps only in-frame clones here, not all; method: immunoSEQ multiplex PCR. The profile covers about 140,000 clones, with around 88% appearing a single time and less than 3% taken by the ten largest. Specimen: peripheral blood. The receptors shown here come from a man in his sixties with active or convalescent COVID-19.

CDR3 region: CASRRQTGSYEQYF. DNA of the CDR3: TGTGCCAGTAGGAGGCAGACCGGCTCCTACGAGCAGTACTTC. V usage is TRBV19 and J usage is TRBJ2-7; D unresolved. The germline V gene encodes CDR1 LNHDA and CDR2 SQIVND (reference sequence). The germline V and J ends were trimmed by 6 bases and 0 bases, with 12 bases remaining between them. The CDR3 length is 14 residues.

This clone was counted a single time. The chain carries TRBV9 and TRBJ1-2; the D gene is possibly TRBD1 (5 bases). The germline V gene encodes CDR1 SGDLS and CDR2 YYNGEE. The CDR3 extends over 15 amino acids. Trimming cost V 2 bases and J 4 bases, with 15 bases left between them. The CDR3 sequence is CASSVGVQGSYGYTF. DNA of the CDR3: TGTGCCAGCAGCGTTGGGGTCCAGGGTTCCTATGGCTACACCTTC.

V usage is TRBV15 and J usage is TRBJ2-7; tentatively, D is TRBD2 (7 bases). This CDR3 comprises 15 residues. The V end lost 1 base, the J end lost 4 bases, and 14 bases lay between the germline ends. The germline CDR1 and CDR2 sequences are LNHNV and YYDKDF (reference sequence). The CDR3 nucleotides are TGTGCCACCAGCAGAGCGGGGGGCAACGGTTACGAGCAGTACTTC. Encoded protein: CATSRAGGNGYEQYF.

The chain has TRBV5-1 and TRBJ1-1; unclear D gene. The germline CDR1 and CDR2 sequences are SGHRS and YFSETQ. This CDR3 is 13 amino acids long. The germline V and J ends were trimmed by 0 bases and 11 bases, with 14 bases remaining between them. CDR3 DNA: TGCGCCAGCAGCTTGGCAGATAGAACAGAGGCTTTCTTT. Amino acids: CASSLADRTEAFF.

The J gene is TRBJ1-4, the V gene TRBV18; D might be TRBD1 (5 bases). Deletions cut 6 bases from V and 7 bases from J, with 21 bases between. Germline V gene lookup returns CDR1 KGHSH and CDR2 LQKENI. This CDR3 region has 16 residues. The CDR3: CASSPGMVGGSEKLFF. Written as DNA, the CDR3 is TGTGCCAGCTCCCCCGGGATGGTTGGGGGGAGTGAAAAACTGTTTTTT.

This clone was seen once. The chain combines TRBV28 with TRBJ2-7, with 8 bases that match TRBD1. The CDR3 consists of 15 residues. The junction had 10 bases not matched to a gene; V was cut back by 6 bases and J by 3 bases. Germline CDR1 is MDHEN and CDR2 is SYDVKM. The CDR3 region is CASRPQGAGNYEQYF. The CDR3 DNA sequence: TGTGCCAGCAGACCGCAGGGGGCTGGGAACTACGAGCAGTACTTC.

This clone was observed once. This chain joins TRBV15 and TRBJ1-3; D possibly corresponds to TRBD1 (5 bases). The CDR3 has 14 amino acids. The germline gives CDR1 LNHNV, CDR2 YYDKDF (reference sequence). V dropped 0 bases and J dropped 2 bases, with 5 bases sitting between them. In nucleotides, the CDR3 is TGTGCCACCAGCAGAGACAGGGCTGGAAACACCATATATTTT. Its translation is CATSRDRAGNTIYF.

This chain joins TRBV6-6 and TRBJ2-5, with D possibly being TRBD2 (5 bases). The V and J ends lost 6 bases and 4 bases respectively, with 9 bases between them. This CDR3 has 12 residues. From germline, CDR1 is MNHNY and CDR2 SVGAGI (reference sequence). CDR3 DNA: TGTGCCAGCAGCCCCAGCGGAGAGACCCAGTACTTC. Amino acids: CASSPSGETQYF.

This chain joins TRBV3-1 (or the pseudogene TRBV3-2) and TRBJ1-1, with 12 bases lining up with TRBD1. The J segment lost 5 bases and the V segment lost 4 bases, leaving 2 bases of the junction unmatched. The CDR3 covers 14 residues. Germline V gene lookup returns CDR1 LGHDT and CDR2 YNNKEL (reference sequence). CDR3 in amino acids: CASSRDRGRTEAFF. The CDR3, as DNA: TGTGCCAGCAGCCGGGACAGGGGGCGAACTGAAGCTTTCTTT.

J is TRBJ2-7 and V is TRBV19; possibly TRBD2 for D (6 bases). Per germline, CDR1 LNHDA and CDR2 SQIVND (reference sequence). V shed 2 bases and J shed 5 bases, with 10 bases lying between them. This CDR3 contains 13 residues. CDR3 bases: TGTGCCAGTAGTATACTGGCGGGACACGAGCAGTACTTC. This sequence encodes CASSILAGHEQYF.

V is TRBV5-3 and J is TRBJ1-1; unclear D gene. Being an ORF, TRBV5-3 has a function that is uncertain. The CDR3 runs 14 residues. The V gene lost 0 bases and the J gene lost 13 bases, with 19 bases spanning the gap. The CDR3 is CARSLGVWAWYGFF. In DNA, the CDR3 is TGTGCCAGAAGCTTGGGGGTTTGGGCATGGTACGGTTTCTTT.

This clone has only a few counts. The chain uses TRBV5-4 and TRBJ1-6; D not resolved. Looked up from germline, CDR1 is SGHNT and CDR2 is YYREEE (reference sequence). V lost 3 bases, J lost 8 bases, and 24 bases lay in between. The CDR3 runs 18 residues. The CDR3 bases are TGTGCCAGCAGCTCTAGGGATTTCAGAGGGCTTCAGGATTCACCCCTCCACTTT. Its translation is CASSSRDFRGLQDSPLHF.

The chain combines TRBV7-9 with TRBJ2-2; 14 bases fit TRBD2. V shed 5 bases, J shed 2 bases, and the junction held 19 bases outside the gene matches. CDR3 size: 22 residues. Germline CDR1 is SEHNR and CDR2 is FQNEAQ (reference sequence). The CDR3 DNA reads TGTGCCAGCAGCCGGGGGTTTCTTGGGACTAGCGGGAGAAACCCAAACACCGGGGAGCTGTTTTTT. This codes for CASSRGFLGTSGRNPNTGELFF.

The V gene is TRBV6-5, the J gene TRBJ2-5; 10 bases match TRBD2. With V trimmed by 6 bases and J by 5 bases, 6 bases remained unmatched. The germline gives CDR1 MNHEY, CDR2 SVGAGI. The CDR3 contains 14 residues. In DNA form, the CDR3 reads TGTGCCAGCAGAGAGCGGGGGGGCCGTGAGACCCAGTACTTC. Protein sequence: CASRERGGRETQYF.

CDR3 sequence: CASSFIGGQETQYF. The CDR3 bases are TGTGCCAGCAGCTTTATCGGGGGGCAAGAGACCCAGTACTTC. The chain carries TRBV5-5 and TRBJ2-5; 7 bases match TRBD2. The CDR3 has 14 residues. The germline V gene has CDR1 SGHKS and CDR2 YYEKEE (reference sequence). The V gene end was trimmed by 2 bases and the J gene end by 2 bases; junction bases not matched to a gene: 3.

V gene TRBV18 combines with J gene TRBJ2-7; D unclear. This CDR3 comprises 13 residues. Germline V gives CDR1 KGHSH, CDR2 LQKENI. V was trimmed by 0 bases and J by 0 bases, leaving 3 bases between them. CDR3 in amino acids: CASSPPNSYEQYF. In DNA form, the CDR3 reads TGTGCCAGCTCACCACCCAACTCCTACGAGCAGTACTTC.

The chain recombines TRBV11-2 with TRBJ1-2; 8 nucleotides agree with TRBD1. The V gene end was trimmed by 6 bases and the J gene end by 2 bases; junction bases not matched to a gene: 8. The CDR3 totals 15 residues. Germline V CDR1 and CDR2: SGHAT, FQNNGV. For the CDR3, the DNA is TGTGCCAGCAGGATGACAGGGGCCGTAAACTATGGCTACACCTTC. It is translated as CASRMTGAVNYGYTF.

The chain has TRBV11-2 and TRBJ2-5, with 7 nucleotides matching TRBD2. This CDR3 is built from 14 residues. V lost 5 bases, J lost 5 bases, and 8 bases stayed unmatched. The germline gives CDR1 SGHAT, CDR2 FQNNGV. The CDR3 bases are TGTGCCAGCAGCCCGACGGGAGGCGTGGAGACCCAGTACTTC. Amino acid sequence: CASSPTGGVETQYF.

The chain uses TRBV6-2 or TRBV6-3 and TRBJ2-1; 10 nucleotides align to TRBD1. The CDR3 contains 15 residues. Germline V gives CDR1 MNHEY, CDR2 SVGEGT. V was pared by 6 bases and J by 6 bases, with 8 bases of the junction left unmatched. Here the CDR3 reads CASRPPGQGSNEQFF. The CDR3, as DNA: TGTGCCAGCAGACCTCCGGGACAGGGGAGCAATGAGCAGTTCTTC.

This chain uses TRBV15 with TRBJ2-6; perhaps TRBD1 as D (6 bases). This CDR3 spans 17 amino acids. Germline lookup yields CDR1 LNHNV and CDR2 YYDKDF (reference sequence). Deletions cut 2 bases from V and 4 bases from J, with 15 bases between. This chain's CDR3 is CATSRHVTGYGANVLTF. Written as DNA, the CDR3 is TGTGCCACCAGCAGACACGTTACAGGGTACGGGGCCAACGTCCTGACTTTC.

The chain employs TRBV11-2 and TRBJ1-4; D gene uncertain. V lost 0 bases, J lost 4 bases, and 9 bases lay in between. The length of the CDR3 is 15 residues. The V gene's germline CDR1 is SGHAT and CDR2 FQNNGV. CDR3 sequence: CASSLEPVLNEKLFF. Here the CDR3 DNA reads TGTGCCAGCAGCTTAGAGCCGGTTCTTAATGAAAAACTGTTTTTT.

The CDR3 spells CASSLSGRTGTEAFF. The CDR3, as DNA: TGTGCCAGCAGCTTGTCCGGACGGACGGGAACTGAAGCTTTCTTT. This sequence joins TRBV7-9 and TRBJ1-1; D unresolved. Germline CDR1 and CDR2: SEHNR and FQNEAQ (reference sequence). The ends were cut back, 3 bases at V and 5 bases at J, with 16 bases in the middle. The CDR3 consists of 15 residues.

This rearrangement joins TRBV6-4 to TRBJ1-1; no firm D call. The CDR3 is 13 amino acids. The germline V gene has CDR1 MRHNA and CDR2 SNTAGT. Between the trimmed V and J ends, which lost 4 bases and 4 bases, there was a span of 10 bases. This CDR3 reads CASSVLEGTEAFF. CDR3 nucleotide sequence: TGTGCCAGCAGTGTCCTAGAGGGCACTGAAGCTTTCTTT.

This clone was observed a single time. This chain links TRBV4-2 with TRBJ2-1, with 12 nucleotides matching TRBD2. This CDR3 comprises 17 residues. Germline V lookup: CDR1 LGHNA, CDR2 YNFKEQ. V lost 0 bases to trimming and J lost 11 bases; unmatched junction nucleotides: 11. In nucleotides, the CDR3 is TGTGCCAGCAGCCAAGATGATACTAGCGGGGGGTTAGCTAAGCAGTTCTTC. It codes for CASSQDDTSGGLAKQFF.

The gene calls are TRBV28 and TRBJ1-2; 10 bases fit TRBD1. Germline V gives CDR1 MDHEN, CDR2 SYDVKM. The CDR3 sequence is 12 residues long. The CDR3 loop is CASEETGGGYTF. The DNA for the CDR3 is TGTGCTTCTGAGGAGACAGGGGGCGGCTACACCTTC.

This chain joins TRBV12-3 or TRBV12-4 and TRBJ1-3, with TRBD1 identical over 8 bases. J gave up 8 bases and V 7 bases, and 7 bases lay outside the gene matches. The CDR3 runs to 13 residues. In nucleotides, the CDR3 is TGTGCCAGCACCCCCGACAGGGGTTACACCATATATTTT. It specifies CASTPDRGYTIYF.

This clone appeared once. The chain uses TRBV10-3 and TRBJ2-5; 9 positions agree with TRBD1. The CDR3 has 14 amino acids. V trimming: 5 bases; J trimming: 5 bases; junction bases outside the gene matches: 6. Per germline, CDR1 ENHRY and CDR2 SYGVKD. CDR3 nucleotide sequence: TGTGCCATCAGTCCGGGACAGGGAATTGAGACCCAGTACTTC. It is translated as CAISPGQGIETQYF.

The chain combines TRBV5-4 with TRBJ2-7; no reliable D call. With 3 bases removed from V and 4 bases from J, the gap between germline ends came to 5 bases. Per the germline V gene, CDR1 is SGHNT and CDR2 is YYREEE (reference sequence). CDR3 length equals 11 residues. The CDR3 sequence: CASSSNYEQYF. In DNA form, the CDR3 reads TGTGCCAGCAGCTCAAATTACGAGCAGTACTTC.